This T cell receptor (beta chain) came from a study of human T cells and chemical hapten exposure. Study overall: During the approximately 24-week study period, patients had diphenylcyclopropenone applied to the scalp every week. Women made up most patients, who had alopecia areata, totalis or universalis.

As for time point: patch test 2, 6 weeks after DPC sensitization. This sample's treatment: therapeutic diphenylcyclopropenone sensitization with weekly scalp DPC. The study's library attached unique molecular identifiers to single cDNA molecules. Per the authors' pipeline: Counts of TCRs in each sample centred on a median of approximately 96,000 and extended from approximately 25,000 to 650,000. TCRdb re-derived calls from the RACE reads in MiXCR, one entry per CDR3 protein. TCRdb, not the authors, supplied the V and J calls. The repertoire includes some 80,000 distinct CDR3 sequences, roughly 10% of them detected once, and over 2% sits in the top ten. Germline V gene data show CDR1 as MDHEN and CDR2 as SYDVKM. This CDR3 comprises 17 residues. V shed 4 bases and J shed 4 bases, with 22 bases lying between them. This clonotype was detected only a few times.

The chain carries TRBV28 and TRBJ1-2; D may be TRBD1 (6 bases). Specimen: whole blood, collected in connection with sensitization to the hapten diphenylcyclopropenone (DPC). This receptor was taken from a woman aged 25 to 39 with alopecia areata. Some clones in this sample may be carry-over from other donors' samples. The CDR3 DNA reads TGTGCCAGCAGTTCAGAAGACTCAACAGGGTCCGGCTATGGCTACACCTTC. This translates into CASSSEDSTGSGYGYTF.